This TCR beta chain was documented in a study of cytomegalovirus exposure and HLA in healthy donors. Study observations and caveats: Per a later analysis, roughly 17,000 TCR beta sequences showed association with HLA alleles at 0.05 false discovery rate. Later on, an analysis found that several of the most significant clusters appeared to be linked to common viral pathogens, which included parvovirus B19.

Both 60 Vbeta primers and 13 Jbeta primers went into the PCR. Only in-frame clones appear in the TCRdb table, and some are missing; sequencing was by immunoSEQ multiplex PCR. The sample consists of around 170,000 clones, more than 75% of them appearing once. Germline V gene lookup returns CDR1 WSHSY and CDR2 SAAADI. The CDR3 sequence is 18 residues long. V was pared by 2 bases and J by 0 bases, with 19 bases between. In the case of this clone: Its antigen is still unknown.

Material: PBMCs. This chain uses TRBV10-2 with TRBJ1-2; a possible D gene is TRBD1 (5 bases). This TCR was sampled from a woman under 30 in good health and CMV-seronegative. CDR3 sequence reads: CASSERAGSKLANYGYTF. CDR3 DNA sequence: TGCGCCAGCAGTGAGAGGGCAGGGTCTAAGTTAGCTAACTATGGCTACACCTTC.